This TCR beta chain appears in the sequencing data of a study of blood T cell repertoires in COVID-19. Turning to the study itself: Sites across the United States, Italy and Spain contributed samples from acute and convalescent COVID-19. T cells, B-cell-depleted T cells, or PBMCs supplied cDNA or gDNA.

Under the authors' procedure: By means of reference gene primer amplification, nucleated cell counts were estimated. Libraries were prepared by immunoSEQ multiplex PCR; TCRdb keeps only in-frame clonotypes and omits some of them. V, J and clone size are taken as reported in that table, and D and trimming were inferred from the DNA itself. The repertoire includes 200,000 to 300,000 clones, around 80% of them detected once, and roughly 5.5% sits in the top ten. This CDR3 comprises 16 residues. The V and J ends lost 0 bases and 2 bases respectively, with 13 bases between them. Germline V gene data show CDR1 as SEHNR and CDR2 as FQNEAQ (reference sequence).

The specimen sequenced was peripheral blood. This TCR derives from a human donor in a cohort sampled during active COVID-19. The chain couples TRBV7-9 to TRBJ1-1, with D possibly being TRBD1 (6 bases). Written as DNA, the CDR3 is TGTGCCAGCAGCTTAGCTGTGACAGGCGGTAACACTGAAGCTTTCTTT. It yields the protein CASSLAVTGGNTEAFF.